This TCR beta chain was found in a study of T cell responses to AZD1222 COVID-19 vaccine. Libraries were prepared by immunoSEQ multiplex PCR; TCRdb keeps only in-frame clonotypes and omits some of them. The sample has some 72,000 clones; just over 90% are singletons. The TCR comes from an adult in good health. This specimen consisted of peripheral blood, obtained on day 0 of MenACWY control vaccination.

The CDR3 sequence: CASSLGAPLEQYF. In nucleotides, the CDR3 is TGTGCCAGCAGCTTAGGTGCCCCACTTGAGCAGTACTTC. The rearrangement links TRBV13 to TRBJ2-7, with D uncertain. CDR3 size: 13 residues. Trimming left V 0 bases short and J 7 bases short, with 10 bases between. Per germline, CDR1 PRHDT and CDR2 FYEKMQ (reference sequence).